This TCR beta chain was captured by sequencing in a study of blood T cell repertoires in COVID-19. Study context: From T cells, B-cell-depleted T cells, or PBMCs came the material, which was cDNA or gDNA.

Assay: immunoSEQ multiplex PCR; the TCRdb copy retains only in-frame clones and omits some. This table has approximately 72,000 clones, about 89% appearing once. V was shortened by 0 bases and J by 9 bases, with 14 bases between the two germline ends. Germline V lookup: CDR1 LGHNT, CDR2 FRNRAP. The CDR3 extends over 14 amino acids. The chain couples TRBV12-5 to TRBJ1-2; D unclear. The TCR originated in a woman aged 55-69 years with acute or convalescent COVID-19. Sequencing used peripheral blood. CDR3 sequence (DNA): TGTGCTAGTGGTTTGGTAAACCGACTAGACAGCTACACCTTC. As protein: CASGLVNRLDSYTF.